Below are 11 T cell receptor beta chains sequenced from a single sample in a study of CD8 T cells in Susac syndrome. After extraction with the RNeasy kit, about 0.5 to 1 ug of the RNA was reverse transcribed using random hexamers. TCRdb re-analysed the immunoSEQ multiplex PCR reads in MiXCR, keeping a single row per CDR3 protein. The sample consists of around 230,000 distinct CDR3 sequences, almost 97% of them appearing once. The sequenced sample consisted of CD4+ T cells from PBMCs. These receptors came from a human donor with Susac syndrome.

The chain recombines TRBV25-1 with TRBJ2-3; 8 nucleotides match TRBD1. This CDR3 contains 15 residues. With 5 bases clipped from V and 2 bases from J, the junction kept 6 bases outside the gene matches. Germline CDR1 reads MGHDK; CDR2 reads SYGVNS. Written as DNA, the CDR3 is TGTGCCAGCAGTCCCGGGACAGGTTACACAGATACGCAGTATTTT. Translation gives CASSPGTGYTDTQYF. Full variable domain (outside the CDR3, taken from reference TRBV25-1 and TRBJ2-3): EADIYQTPRYLVIGTGKKITLECSQTMGHDKMYWYQQDPGMELHLIHYSYGVNSTEKGDLSSESTVSRIRTEHFPLTLESARPSHTSQYLCASSPGTGYTDTQYFGPGTRLTVL.

The V call is TRBV24-1, the J call TRBJ1-5; D might be TRBD1 (6 bases). CDR3 size: 14 residues. CDR1 and CDR2 from the germline V gene are KGHDR and SFDVKD. The V and J ends lost 12 bases and 7 bases respectively, with 21 bases between them. This CDR3 is CASGGRGVNQPQHF. The CDR3 region has the DNA TGTGCCTCAGGAGGGAGGGGGGTGAACCAGCCCCAGCATTTT.

This clonotype was seen a single time. The chain has TRBV10-3 and TRBJ2-1, with TRBD2 matching 9 bases. Unmatched junction bases numbered 7, after V lost 9 bases and J lost 7 bases. CDR3 length: 13 amino acids. The germline V gene encodes CDR1 ENHRY and CDR2 SYGVKD. The CDR3 here is CAMGVAGANEQFF. DNA for the CDR3: TGTGCCATGGGAGTAGCGGGAGCTAATGAGCAGTTCTTC.

This sequence joins TRBV20-1 and TRBJ2-4; the D is unclear. CDR3 length equals 13 residues. Germline V gene lookup returns CDR1 DFQATT and CDR2 SNEGSKA (reference sequence). Trimming took off 5 bases at V and 9 bases at J, with 17 bases between the two ends. The CDR3 region is CSAVAYNIGIQYF. CDR3 DNA sequence: TGCAGTGCTGTAGCATACAATATAGGCATTCAGTACTTC.

DNA of the CDR3: TGTGCCTGGAGTGTATCCTGGGAGCAGTACTTC. It specifies CAWSVSWEQYF. The chain uses TRBV30 and TRBJ2-7; D gene uncertain. In germline, CDR1 is GTSNPN, CDR2 SVGIG (reference sequence). Trimming took off 0 bases at V and 7 bases at J, with 7 bases between the two ends. The CDR3 runs 11 residues.

This rearrangement joins TRBV3-1 to TRBJ2-7; no firm D call. The CDR3 loop spans 14 amino acids. V lost 4 bases, J lost 5 bases, and 15 bases lay in between. Germline CDR1 reads LGHDT; CDR2 reads YNNKEL (reference sequence). CDR3 loop: CASSPPETHHEQYF. The DNA for the CDR3 is TGTGCCAGCAGCCCCCCCGAGACGCACCACGAGCAGTACTTC.

The chain links TRBV28 to TRBJ2-1, with TRBD1 as a possible D gene (6 bases). This CDR3 has 15 residues. V lost 6 bases and J 4 bases, leaving 16 bases between the germline ends. The germline V gene encodes CDR1 MDHEN and CDR2 SYDVKM. DNA for the CDR3: TGTGCCAGCAGGCCTGGGACACGGCGATACAATGAGCAGTTCTTC. This encodes CASRPGTRRYNEQFF. The entire variable domain, with the rest obtained from reference TRBV28 and TRBJ2-1, is as follows: DVKVTQSSRYLVKRTGEKVFLECVQDMDHENMFWYRQDPGLGLRLIYFSYDVKMKEKGDIPEGYSVSREKKERFSLILESASTNQTSMYLCASRPGTRRYNEQFFGPGTRLTVL.

The J gene is TRBJ2-1, the V gene TRBV11-3; TRBD2 matches 8 bases. In germline, CDR1 is SGHNT, CDR2 YENEEA. The V segment lost 2 bases and the J segment 11 bases; nucleotides outside the gene matches: 8. The CDR3 contains 14 residues. For the CDR3, the DNA is TGTGCCAGCAGCTTATCCCCGGGACTAGTTCAGCAGTTCTTC. Protein sequence: CASSLSPGLVQQFF.

The chain has TRBV12-3 or TRBV12-4 and TRBJ2-5; D possibly corresponds to TRBD2 (7 bases). Trimming took off 7 bases at V and 5 bases at J, with 26 bases between the two ends. The CDR3 is made up of 17 amino acids. For the CDR3, the DNA is TGTGCCAGCAATCGGTGGGCTGGCGGGAGAGGGGGGGAGACCCAGTACTTC. Translating gives CASNRWAGGRGGETQYF.

The rearrangement uses TRBV20-1 and TRBJ2-1; D is possibly TRBD1 (5 bases). V lost 4 bases to trimming and J lost 5 bases, with 18 bases between them. Germline CDR1 reads DFQATT; CDR2 reads SNEGSKA (reference sequence). This CDR3 region has 15 residues. The CDR3 loop is CSATYPRGPNNEQFF. CDR3 sequence (DNA): TGCAGTGCTACTTACCCTAGGGGCCCAAACAATGAGCAGTTCTTC.

The chain employs TRBV29-1 and TRBJ1-5; D may be TRBD1 (5 bases). Between the trimmed V and J ends, which lost 4 bases and 5 bases, there was a span of 12 bases. Germline CDR1 is SQVTM and CDR2 is ANQGSEA. The CDR3 covers 13 residues. CDR3 loop: CSVAETEDQPQHF. In DNA form, the CDR3 reads TGCAGCGTTGCCGAGACAGAAGATCAGCCCCAGCATTTT.